The entry that follows covers one TCR beta chain sequence. The CDR3 contains 15 residues. V lost 0 bases and J lost 1, with 8 bases in between. CDR1 and CDR2 from the germline V gene are WNHNN and SYGVQD (reference sequence). The data derive from a study of pediatric ulcerative colitis. Assay: immunoSEQ multiplex PCR; the TCRdb copy retains only in-frame clones and omits some. Here the sample spans about 22,000 clones, roughly two thirds being singletons. The rectum was sampled with one to two pinch biopsies at colonoscopy. V and J are TRBV10-1 and TRBJ2-3, with D possibly matching TRBD2 (6 bases). This TCR was recovered from a boy younger than 18 with severe ulcerative colitis. The sample taken for sequencing was gut tissue. CDR3 bases: TGCGCCAGCAGTGAGTCGGGGGGATGCACAGATACGCAGTATTTT. Protein: CASSESGGCTDTQYF.